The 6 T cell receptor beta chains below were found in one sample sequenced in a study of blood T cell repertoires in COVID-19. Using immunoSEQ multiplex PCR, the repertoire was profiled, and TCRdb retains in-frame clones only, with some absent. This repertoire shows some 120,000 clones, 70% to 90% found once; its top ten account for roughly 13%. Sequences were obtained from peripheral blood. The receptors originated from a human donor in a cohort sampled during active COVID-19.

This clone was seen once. CDR3 residues: CASSPRAGGPMTSTDTQYF. The CDR3 DNA reads TGTGCCAGCAGCCCTAGGGCGGGGGGCCCGATGACTAGCACAGATACGCAGTATTTT. The gene calls are TRBV3-1 (or the pseudogene TRBV3-2) and TRBJ2-3; 8 bases are a match to TRBD2. Germline V CDR1 and CDR2: LGHDT, YNNKEL (reference sequence). The CDR3 is 19 residues long. The V and J ends lost 4 bases and 0 bases, in that order; junction bases with no gene match: 15.

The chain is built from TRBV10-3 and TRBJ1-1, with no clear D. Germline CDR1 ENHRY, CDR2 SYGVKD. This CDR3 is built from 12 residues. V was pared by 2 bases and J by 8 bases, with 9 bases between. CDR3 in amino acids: CAISESGEEAFF. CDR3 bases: TGTGCCATCAGTGAGAGCGGGGAGGAAGCTTTCTTT.

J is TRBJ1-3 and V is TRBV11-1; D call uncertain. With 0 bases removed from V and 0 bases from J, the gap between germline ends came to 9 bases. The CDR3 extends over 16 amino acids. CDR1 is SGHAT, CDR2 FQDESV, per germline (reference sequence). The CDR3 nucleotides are TGTGCCAGCAGCTTAGCCGCCACCGGCTCTGGAAACACCATATATTTT. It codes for CASSLAATGSGNTIYF.

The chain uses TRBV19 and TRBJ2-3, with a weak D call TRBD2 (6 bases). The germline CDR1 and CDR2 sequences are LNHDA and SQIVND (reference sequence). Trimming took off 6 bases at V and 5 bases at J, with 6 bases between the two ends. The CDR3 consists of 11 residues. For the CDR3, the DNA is TGTGCCAGTAGCGGGGGAGATACGCAGTATTTT. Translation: CASSGGDTQYF.

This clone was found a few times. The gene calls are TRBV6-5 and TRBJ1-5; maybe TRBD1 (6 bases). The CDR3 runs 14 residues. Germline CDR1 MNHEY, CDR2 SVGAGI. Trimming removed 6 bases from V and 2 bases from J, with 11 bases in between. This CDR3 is CASSKQGGNQPQHF. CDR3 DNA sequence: TGTGCCAGCAGCAAACAGGGTGGCAATCAGCCCCAGCATTTT.

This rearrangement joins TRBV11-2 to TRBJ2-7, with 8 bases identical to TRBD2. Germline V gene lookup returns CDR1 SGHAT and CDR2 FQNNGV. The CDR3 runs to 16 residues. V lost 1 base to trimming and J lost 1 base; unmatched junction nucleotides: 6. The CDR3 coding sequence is TGTGCCAGCAGCTTAGCGGGGGGGGGATTTTCCTACGAGCAGTACTTC. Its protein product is CASSLAGGGFSYEQYF.